This T cell receptor beta chain was identified during a study of OX40 agonist ivuxolimab in advanced cancers. CDR1 and CDR2 from the germline V gene are SGHTA and FQGTGA. The V segment lost 4 bases and the J segment 4 bases; nucleotides outside the gene matches: 6. The CDR3 loop spans 16 amino acids. Sequencing used immunoSEQ multiplex PCR; TCRdb keeps in-frame clones, though not all of them. Of tens of thousands of clones listed, under 95% are singletons. This material consisted of CD4+ or CD8+ T cells sorted from blood, taken in a trial of the OX40 agonist ivuxolimab. V gene TRBV7-3 combines with J gene TRBJ2-1, with 11 positions matching TRBD2. The TCR was taken from an adult with an advanced solid tumor such as melanoma, head and neck, liver or kidney cancer. The CDR3 DNA is TGTGCCAGCAGCTCAACCGGGACTAGCGGATACAATGAGCAGTTCTTC. Its translation is CASSSTGTSGYNEQFF.